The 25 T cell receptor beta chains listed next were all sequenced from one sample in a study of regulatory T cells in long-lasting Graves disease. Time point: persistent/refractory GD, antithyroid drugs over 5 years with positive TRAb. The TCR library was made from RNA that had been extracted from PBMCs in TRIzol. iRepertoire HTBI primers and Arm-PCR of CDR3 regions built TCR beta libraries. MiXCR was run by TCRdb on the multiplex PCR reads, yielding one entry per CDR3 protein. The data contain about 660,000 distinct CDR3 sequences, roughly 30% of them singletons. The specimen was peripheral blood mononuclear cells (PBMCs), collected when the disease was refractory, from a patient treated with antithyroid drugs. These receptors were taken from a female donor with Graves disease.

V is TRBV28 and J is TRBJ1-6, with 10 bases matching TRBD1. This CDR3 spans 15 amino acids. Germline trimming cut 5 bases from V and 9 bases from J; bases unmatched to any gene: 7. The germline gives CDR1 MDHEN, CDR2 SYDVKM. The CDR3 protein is CASSLGTGVTSPLHF. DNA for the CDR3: TGTGCCAGCAGTCTGGGGACAGGGGTAACTTCACCCCTCCACTTT.

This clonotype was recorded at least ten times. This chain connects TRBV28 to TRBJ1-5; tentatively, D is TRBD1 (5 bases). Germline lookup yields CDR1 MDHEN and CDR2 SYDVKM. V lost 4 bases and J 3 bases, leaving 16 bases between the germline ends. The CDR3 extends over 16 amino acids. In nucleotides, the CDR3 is TGTGCCAGCAGTTCTCAAACGGGACGGTCCAATCAGCCCCAGCATTTT. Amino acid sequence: CASSSQTGRSNQPQHF.

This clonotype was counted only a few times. The CDR3 reads CASSPPTTGELFF. The CDR3, as DNA: TGTGCCAGCTCACCACCAACCACCGGGGAGCTGTTTTTT. The rearrangement joins TRBV18 to TRBJ2-2; D not resolved. Germline V gene data show CDR1 as KGHSH and CDR2 as LQKENI. The CDR3 length is 13 residues. Trimming removed 0 bases at V and 4 bases at J, with 3 bases between.

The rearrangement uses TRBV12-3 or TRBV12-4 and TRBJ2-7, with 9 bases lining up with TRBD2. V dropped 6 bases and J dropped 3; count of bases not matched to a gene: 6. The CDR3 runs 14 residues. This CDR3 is CASSLSGSDYEQYF. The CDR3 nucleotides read TGTGCCAGCAGCCTTAGCGGGAGTGACTACGAGCAGTACTTC.

CDR3: CASSPSRAEAFF. The CDR3 region has the DNA TGTGCCAGCTCACCATCCAGGGCTGAAGCTTTCTTT. The chain is built from TRBV18 and TRBJ1-1, with D possibly being TRBD1 (5 bases). The CDR3 covers 12 residues. The germline V and J ends were trimmed by 2 bases and 6 bases, with 7 bases remaining between them. Germline-derived CDR1 and CDR2 are KGHSH and LQKENI.

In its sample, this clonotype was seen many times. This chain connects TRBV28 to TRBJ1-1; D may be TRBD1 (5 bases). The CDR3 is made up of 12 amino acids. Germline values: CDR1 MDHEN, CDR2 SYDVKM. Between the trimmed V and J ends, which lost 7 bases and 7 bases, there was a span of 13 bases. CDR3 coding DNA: TGTGCCAGCACCGATCCAGGGATTGAAGCTTTCTTT. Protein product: CASTDPGIEAFF. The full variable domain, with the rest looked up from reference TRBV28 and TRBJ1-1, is DVKVTQSSRYLVKRTGEKVFLECVQDMDHENMFWYRQDPGLGLRLIYFSYDVKMKEKGDIPEGYSVSREKKERFSLILESASTNQTSMYLCASTDPGIEAFFGQGTRLTVV.

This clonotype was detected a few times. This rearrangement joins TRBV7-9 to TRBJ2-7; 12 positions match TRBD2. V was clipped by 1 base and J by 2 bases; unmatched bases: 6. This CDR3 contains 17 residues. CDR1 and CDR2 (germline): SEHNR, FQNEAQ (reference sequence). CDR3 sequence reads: CASSLGGLAGIPYEQYF. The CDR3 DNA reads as TGTGCCAGCAGCTTAGGGGGACTAGCGGGTATACCCTACGAGCAGTACTTC.

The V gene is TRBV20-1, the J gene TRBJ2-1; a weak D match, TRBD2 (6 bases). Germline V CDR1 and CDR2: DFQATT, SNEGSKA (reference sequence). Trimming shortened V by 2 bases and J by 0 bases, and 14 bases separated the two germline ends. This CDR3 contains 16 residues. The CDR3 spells CSARLSSGDSYNEQFF. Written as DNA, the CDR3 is TGCAGTGCTAGATTGAGTAGCGGAGACTCCTACAATGAGCAGTTCTTC.

The CDR3 sequence: CASSDSWNQPQHF. Here the CDR3 DNA reads TGTGCCAGTAGTGACTCTTGGAATCAGCCCCAGCATTTT. The chain links TRBV19 to TRBJ1-5; D call uncertain. V was pared by 5 bases and J by 4 bases, with 9 bases between. Germline lookup yields CDR1 LNHDA and CDR2 SQIVND (reference sequence). The CDR3 covers 13 residues.

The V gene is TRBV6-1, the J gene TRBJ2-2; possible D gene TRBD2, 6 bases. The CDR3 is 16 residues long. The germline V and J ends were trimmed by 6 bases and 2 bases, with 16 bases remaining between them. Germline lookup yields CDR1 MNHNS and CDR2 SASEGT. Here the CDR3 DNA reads TGTGCCAGCAGACTTCTGGGTGCGGGAAACACCGGGGAGCTGTTTTTT. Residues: CASRLLGAGNTGELFF.

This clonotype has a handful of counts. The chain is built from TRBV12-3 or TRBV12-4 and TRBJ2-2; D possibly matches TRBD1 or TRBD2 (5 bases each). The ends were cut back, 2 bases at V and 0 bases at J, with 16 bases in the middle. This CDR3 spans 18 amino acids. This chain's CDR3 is CASSLYEVGRSNTGELFF. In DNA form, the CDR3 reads TGTGCCAGCAGTTTATATGAAGTGGGACGGTCGAACACCGGGGAGCTGTTTTTT.

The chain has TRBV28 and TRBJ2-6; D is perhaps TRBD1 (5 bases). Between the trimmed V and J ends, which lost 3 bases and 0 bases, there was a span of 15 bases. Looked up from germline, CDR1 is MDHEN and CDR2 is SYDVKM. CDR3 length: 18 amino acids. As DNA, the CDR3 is TGTGCCAGCAGTTTGCGATGGCAGGGCAACTCTGGGGCCAACGTCCTGACTTTC. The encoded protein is CASSLRWQGNSGANVLTF.

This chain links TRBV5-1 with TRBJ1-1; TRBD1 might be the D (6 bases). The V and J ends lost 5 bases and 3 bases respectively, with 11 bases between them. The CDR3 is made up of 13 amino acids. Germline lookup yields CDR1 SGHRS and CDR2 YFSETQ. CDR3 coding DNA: TGCGCCAGCAGGGGGGCCCAGGACACTGAAGCTTTCTTT. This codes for CASRGAQDTEAFF.

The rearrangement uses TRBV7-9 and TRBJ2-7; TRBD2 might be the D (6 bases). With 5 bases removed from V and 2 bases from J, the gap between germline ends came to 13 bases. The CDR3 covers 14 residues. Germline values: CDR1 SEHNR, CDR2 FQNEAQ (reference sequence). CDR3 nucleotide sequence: TGTGCCAGCAGCAACCCGGGACTCCCCTACGAGCAGTACTTC. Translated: CASSNPGLPYEQYF. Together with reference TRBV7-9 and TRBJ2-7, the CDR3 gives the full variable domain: DTGVSQNPRHKITKRGQNVTFRCDPISEHNRLYWYRQTLGQGPEFLTYFQNEAQLEKSRLLSDRFSAERPKGSFSTLEIQRTEQGDSAMYLCASSNPGLPYEQYFGPGTRLTVT.

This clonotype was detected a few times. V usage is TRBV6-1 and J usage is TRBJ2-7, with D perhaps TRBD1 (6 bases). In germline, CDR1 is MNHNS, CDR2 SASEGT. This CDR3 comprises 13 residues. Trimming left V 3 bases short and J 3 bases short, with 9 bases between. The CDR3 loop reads CASSEETGYEQYF. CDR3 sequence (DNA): TGTGCCAGCAGTGAGGAGACAGGCTACGAGCAGTACTTC.

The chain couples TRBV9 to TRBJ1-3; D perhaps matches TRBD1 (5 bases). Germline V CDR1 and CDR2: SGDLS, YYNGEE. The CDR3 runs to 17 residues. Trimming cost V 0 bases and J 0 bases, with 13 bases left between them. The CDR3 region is CASSVDPGTHSGNTIYF. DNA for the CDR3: TGTGCCAGCAGCGTAGATCCAGGGACTCACTCTGGAAACACCATATATTTT.

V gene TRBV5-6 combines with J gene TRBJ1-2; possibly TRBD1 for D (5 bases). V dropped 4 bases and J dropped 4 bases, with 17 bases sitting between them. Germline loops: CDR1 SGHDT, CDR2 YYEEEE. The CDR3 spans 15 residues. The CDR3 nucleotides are TGTGCCAGCAGCCCCAGACAGATCATCGTCTATGGCTACACCTTC. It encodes CASSPRQIIVYGYTF. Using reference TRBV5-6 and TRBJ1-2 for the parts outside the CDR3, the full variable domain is DAGVTQSPTHLIKTRGQQVTLRCSPKSGHDTVSWYQQALGQGPQFIFQYYEEEERQRGNFPDRFSGHQFPNYSSELNVNALLLGDSALYLCASSPRQIIVYGYTFGSGTRLTVV.

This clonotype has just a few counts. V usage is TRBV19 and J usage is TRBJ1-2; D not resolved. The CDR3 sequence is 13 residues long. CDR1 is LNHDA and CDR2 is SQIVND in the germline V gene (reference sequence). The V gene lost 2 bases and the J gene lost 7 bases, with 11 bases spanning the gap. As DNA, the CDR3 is TGTGCCAGTAGTATACGATCCTCCGGTGGCTACACCTTC. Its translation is CASSIRSSGGYTF. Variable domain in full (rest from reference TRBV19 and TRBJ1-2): DGGITQSPKYLFRKEGQNVTLSCEQNLNHDAMYWYRQDPGQGLRLIYYSQIVNDFQKGDIAEGYSVSREKKESFPLTVTSAQKNPTAFYLCASSIRSSGGYTFGSGTRLTVV.

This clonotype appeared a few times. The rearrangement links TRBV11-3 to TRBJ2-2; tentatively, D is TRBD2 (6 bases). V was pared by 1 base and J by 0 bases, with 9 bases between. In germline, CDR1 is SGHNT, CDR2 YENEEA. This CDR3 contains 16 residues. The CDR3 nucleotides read TGTGCCAGCAGCTTAGCTGGAGGGGCGAACACCGGGGAGCTGTTTTTT. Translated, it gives CASSLAGGANTGELFF.

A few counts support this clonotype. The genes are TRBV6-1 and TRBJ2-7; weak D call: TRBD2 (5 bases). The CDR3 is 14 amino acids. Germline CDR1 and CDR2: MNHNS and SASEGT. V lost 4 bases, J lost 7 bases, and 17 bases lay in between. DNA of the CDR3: TGTGCCAGCAGTGTGGCGGGCCTACCTAGGGAGCAGTACTTC. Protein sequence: CASSVAGLPREQYF.

This chain's CDR3 is CASSVAMTGVETQYF. As DNA, the CDR3 is TGTGCCAGCAGCGTAGCAATGACAGGGGTAGAGACCCAGTACTTC. This chain links TRBV9 with TRBJ2-5; 8 bases line up with TRBD1. The CDR3 totals 15 residues. V dropped 0 bases and J dropped 4; count of bases not matched to a gene: 5. The germline gives CDR1 SGDLS, CDR2 YYNGEE.

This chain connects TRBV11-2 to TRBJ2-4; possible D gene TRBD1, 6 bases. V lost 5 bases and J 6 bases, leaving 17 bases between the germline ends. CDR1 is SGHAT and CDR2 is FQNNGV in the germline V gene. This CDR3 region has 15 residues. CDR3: CASSARQVAANIQYF. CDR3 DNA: TGTGCCAGCAGCGCCCGACAGGTTGCGGCAAACATTCAGTACTTC.

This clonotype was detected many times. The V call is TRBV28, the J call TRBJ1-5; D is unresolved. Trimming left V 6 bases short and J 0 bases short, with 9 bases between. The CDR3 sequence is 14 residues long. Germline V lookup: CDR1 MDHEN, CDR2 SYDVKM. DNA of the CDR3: TGTGCCAGCAGCTTTCACGCTAGCAATCAGCCCCAGCATTTT. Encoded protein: CASSFHASNQPQHF.

The CDR3 DNA sequence: TGTGCCAGCAGATCTTGGGGGACGACCAAAAACATTCAGTACTTC. Its protein product is CASRSWGTTKNIQYF. The chain combines TRBV11-2 with TRBJ2-4; D may correspond to TRBD1 or TRBD2 (5 bases each). The V gene lost 6 bases and the J gene lost 2 bases, with 14 bases spanning the gap. Looked up from germline, CDR1 is SGHAT and CDR2 is FQNNGV. There are 15 residues in the CDR3.

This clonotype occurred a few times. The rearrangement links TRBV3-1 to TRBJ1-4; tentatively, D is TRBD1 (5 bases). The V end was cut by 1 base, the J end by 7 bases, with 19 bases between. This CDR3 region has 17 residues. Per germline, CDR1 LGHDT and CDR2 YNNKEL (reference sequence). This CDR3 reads CASSQGLIGGGSEKLFF. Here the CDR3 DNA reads TGTGCCAGCAGCCAAGGACTGATCGGGGGGGGTAGTGAAAAACTGTTTTTT.